A selection of T cell receptor beta chains follows, all from one sample in a study of OX40 agonist ivuxolimab in advanced cancers. Assay: immunoSEQ multiplex PCR; the TCRdb copy retains only in-frame clones and omits some. The sample consists of under 80,000 clones, about 88% of them appearing once. The sample consisted of CD4+ or CD8+ T cells sorted from blood, taken in a trial of the OX40 agonist ivuxolimab. The source of these receptors is an adult with an advanced solid tumor such as melanoma, head and neck, liver or kidney cancer. Both conserved end residues are part of each CDR3. A D gene is named only where the DNA matches it firmly. Clone size, where shown, is once, few, many, or a class for clones that have expanded.

size: .; J: TRBJ2-7; D: .; V: TRBV28; CDR3: CASSFRDPGSYEQYF; DNA: TGTGCCAGCAGCTTCCGGGACCCAGGGAGCTACGAGCAGTACTTC
size: .; J: TRBJ2-7; D: TRBD2; V: TRBV6-5; CDR3: CASRRLAGWYEQYF; DNA: TGTGCCAGCAGGCGACTAGCGGGGTGGTACGAGCAGTACTTC
size: .; J: TRBJ1-1; D: .; V: TRBV4-2; CDR3: CASARTGREAFF; DNA: TGTGCCAGCGCCAGGACGGGCAGGGAAGCTTTCTTT
size: .; J: TRBJ2-3; D: .; V: TRBV19; CDR3: CASSGGRGADTQYF; DNA: TGTGCCAGTAGTGGAGGGAGAGGAGCAGATACGCAGTATTTT
size: .; J: TRBJ1-5; D: TRBD1; V: TRBV28; CDR3: CASSGAPGQGANQPQHF; DNA: TGTGCCAGCAGTGGGGCTCCGGGACAGGGGGCAAATCAGCCCCAGCATTTT
size: .; J: TRBJ2-1; D: TRBD2; V: TRBV27; CDR3: CASSLIGEGEQFF; DNA: TGTGCCAGCAGTTTAATAGGGGAGGGCGAGCAGTTCTTC
size: once; J: TRBJ2-6; D: .; V: TRBV5-1; CDR3: CASSRADDVLTF; DNA: TGCGCCAGCAGCAGGGCGGACGACGTCCTGACTTTC
size: once; J: TRBJ2-3; D: .; V: TRBV10-2; CDR3: CASSESLGDTQYF; DNA: TGCGCCAGCAGTGAGTCCTTGGGAGATACGCAGTATTTT
size: .; J: TRBJ2-1; D: .; V: TRBV16; CDR3: CASSQYREGEQFF; DNA: TGTGCCAGCAGCCAATACAGGGAAGGTGAGCAGTTCTTC
size: .; J: TRBJ2-7; D: TRBD2; V: TRBV2; CDR3: CAGMGLAAHEQYF; DNA: TGTGCCGGCATGGGACTAGCGGCGCACGAGCAGTACTTC
size: .; J: TRBJ2-5; D: .; V: TRBV20-1; CDR3: CSAKGETQYF; DNA: TGCAGTGCTAAAGGGGAGACCCAGTACTTC
size: .; J: TRBJ1-3; D: .; V: TRBV29-1; CDR3: CSARLGNTIYF; DNA: TGCAGCGCTCGCCTCGGAAACACCATATATTTT
size: .; J: TRBJ2-7; D: TRBD2; V: TRBV11-2; CDR3: CASSSPGAGEFYEQYF; DNA: TGTGCCAGCAGCTCTCCCGGGGCGGGAGAATTCTACGAGCAGTACTTC
size: .; J: TRBJ1-3; D: .; V: TRBV15; CDR3: CATSRGLGGSGNTIYF; DNA: TGTGCCACCAGCAGAGGATTGGGGGGGTCTGGAAACACCATATATTTT
size: .; J: TRBJ1-6; D: .; V: TRBV6-5; CDR3: CASSYEGVGVGSPLHF; DNA: TGTGCCAGCAGTTACGAGGGTGTCGGAGTAGGATCACCCCTCCACTTT
size: .; J: TRBJ2-7; D: TRBD1; V: TRBV5-1; CDR3: CASEEGFYRDRGYEQYF; DNA: TGCGCCAGCGAGGAGGGGTTCTACCGGGACAGGGGTTACGAGCAGTACTTC
size: .; J: TRBJ1-2; D: TRBD1; V: TRBV6-1; CDR3: CASWTGNGYTF; DNA: TGTGCCAGCTGGACAGGGAATGGCTACACCTTC
size: .; J: TRBJ1-2; D: TRBD1; V: TRBV11-2; CDR3: CASSLETGGYGYTF; DNA: TGTGCCAGCAGCTTAGAAACAGGGGGCTATGGCTACACCTTC
size: .; J: TRBJ2-7; D: .; V: TRBV5-1; CDR3: CASSLGPGLVQYF; DNA: TGCGCCAGCAGCTTGGGCCCCGGGCTTGTCCAGTACTTC
size: .; J: TRBJ1-2; D: .; V: TRBV11-1; CDR3: CASSLVGEAGYTF; DNA: TGTGCCAGCAGCTTAGTAGGAGAGGCTGGCTACACCTTC
size: .; J: TRBJ2-6; D: TRBD1; V: TRBV18; CDR3: CASSSQGAGANVLTF; DNA: TGTGCCAGCTCCTCTCAGGGGGCTGGGGCCAACGTCCTGACTTTC
size: .; J: TRBJ1-6; D: TRBD1; V: TRBV27; CDR3: CASSLGTGGDSPLHF; DNA: TGTGCCAGCAGCCTCGGGACAGGGGGCGATTCACCCCTCCACTTT
size: .; J: TRBJ2-3; D: .; V: TRBV5-4; CDR3: CASSRNRVTDTQYF; DNA: TGTGCCAGCAGCCGGAACAGGGTAACAGATACGCAGTATTTT
size: few; J: TRBJ1-1; D: .; V: TRBV7-2; CDR3: CASSVNTGLGTEAFF; DNA: TGTGCCAGCAGCGTCAACACAGGACTGGGGACTGAAGCTTTCTTT
size: .; J: TRBJ1-4; D: .; V: TRBV19; CDR3: CARRGDFSTNEKLFF; DNA: TGTGCCAGGAGGGGGGACTTTTCAACTAATGAAAAACTGTTTTTT
size: .; J: TRBJ2-2; D: .; V: TRBV4-1; CDR3: CASSPMGGAGGELFF; DNA: TGCGCCAGCAGCCCGATGGGGGGGGCAGGCGGGGAGCTGTTTTTT
size: .; J: TRBJ2-5; D: .; V: TRBV5-4; CDR3: CASSLGPETQYF; DNA: TGTGCCAGCAGCTTGGGGCCAGAGACCCAGTACTTC
size: .; J: TRBJ2-2; D: .; V: TRBV15; CDR3: CAAGDPHTGELFF; DNA: TGTGCGGCAGGGGATCCCCACACCGGGGAGCTGTTTTTT
size: .; J: TRBJ2-2; D: .; V: TRBV5-1; CDR3: CASRDRTFGAGELFF; DNA: .
size: .; J: TRBJ2-5; D: .; V: TRBV7-2; CDR3: CASSLEQSGTYEETQYF; DNA: TGTGCCAGCAGCTTAGAGCAGTCCGGGACTTACGAAGAGACCCAGTACTTC
size: .; J: TRBJ2-7; D: TRBD2; V: TRBV6-5; CDR3: CASRLAGAIYEQYF; DNA: TGTGCCAGCAGGCTAGCGGGGGCCATCTACGAGCAGTACTTC
size: .; J: TRBJ1-2; D: TRBD1; V: TRBV6-1; CDR3: CASSEFRGNYGYTF; DNA: TGTGCCAGCAGTGAGTTCAGGGGGAACTATGGCTACACCTTC
size: .; J: TRBJ1-3; D: .; V: TRBV2; CDR3: CASSPTGGAGNTIYF; DNA: TGTGCCAGCAGCCCAACGGGAGGAGCTGGAAACACCATATATTTT
size: .; J: TRBJ1-2; D: .; V: TRBV6-6; CDR3: CASSQKTVYGYTF; DNA: TGTGCCAGCAGTCAAAAGACAGTTTATGGCTACACCTTC
size: .; J: TRBJ2-7; D: TRBD2; V: TRBV5-1; CDR3: CASSRSSSGTYEQYF; DNA: TGCGCCAGCAGCCGTTCGTCTAGCGGGACCTACGAGCAGTACTTC
size: medium-sized; J: TRBJ2-5; D: TRBD2; V: TRBV5-1; CDR3: CASSLSGGTQETQYF; DNA: TGCGCCAGCAGCCTTTCGGGAGGGACTCAAGAGACCCAGTACTTC
size: .; J: TRBJ2-3; D: .; V: TRBV5-4; CDR3: CASSLQVFTDTQYF; DNA: TGTGCCAGCAGCTTACAGGTTTTTACAGATACGCAGTATTTT
size: few; J: TRBJ2-3; D: .; V: TRBV29-1; CDR3: CSVQDRGITDTQYF; DNA: TGCAGCGTCCAAGACCGGGGAATCACAGATACGCAGTATTTT
size: .; J: TRBJ1-6; D: .; V: TRBV18; CDR3: CASSLQGPNSPLHF; DNA: TGTGCCAGCTCGCTACAGGGCCCGAATTCACCCCTCCACTTT
size: .; J: TRBJ2-7; D: .; V: TRBV7-2; CDR3: CASSSTSEQYF; DNA: TGTGCCAGCAGCTCAACAAGCGAGCAGTACTTC